This T cell receptor beta chain was retrieved from a study of identical twins. CDR3 length: 14 amino acids. Germline-derived CDR1 and CDR2 are LNHDA and SQIVND (reference sequence). V was pared by 6 bases and J by 6 bases, with 7 bases of the junction left unmatched. With template switching, a universal primer site was added, and the cDNA carried unique molecular identifiers. TCRdb passed the 5' RACE reads through MiXCR, listing each CDR3 protein once. The data hold 700,000 or so distinct CDR3 sequences, with approximately 21% observed a single time. This sample also appeared in a second study, on T cells expressing NK-cell markers. Per that study: The eight sequenced donors comprised seven who were HCMV-seropositive and one who was seronegative.

The rearrangement links TRBV19 to TRBJ2-5, with TRBD1 matching over 10 bases. Sequenced: PBMCs. The sequence derives from a woman under 30 in good health. The CDR3 DNA follows: TGTGCCAGTAGGGACAGGGGGGGGGTCCAGACCCAGTACTTC. This translates into CASRDRGGVQTQYF.